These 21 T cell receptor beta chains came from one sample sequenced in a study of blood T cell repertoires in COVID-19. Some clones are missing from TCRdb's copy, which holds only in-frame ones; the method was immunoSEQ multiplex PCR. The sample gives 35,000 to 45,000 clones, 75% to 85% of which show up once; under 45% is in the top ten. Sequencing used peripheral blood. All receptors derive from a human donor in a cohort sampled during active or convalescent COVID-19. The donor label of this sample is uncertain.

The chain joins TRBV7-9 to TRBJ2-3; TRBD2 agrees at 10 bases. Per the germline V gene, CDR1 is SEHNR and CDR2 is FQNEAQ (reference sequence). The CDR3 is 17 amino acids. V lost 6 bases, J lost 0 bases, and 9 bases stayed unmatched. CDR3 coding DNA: TGTGCCAGCAGGCGCCCACCGACTAGCGGGAGCACAGATACGCAGTATTTT. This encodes CASRRPPTSGSTDTQYF.

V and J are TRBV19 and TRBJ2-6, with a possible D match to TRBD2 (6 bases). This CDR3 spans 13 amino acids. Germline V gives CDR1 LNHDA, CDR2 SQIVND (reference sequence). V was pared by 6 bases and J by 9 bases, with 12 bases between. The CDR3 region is CASSRLVDNVLTF. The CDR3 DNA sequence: TGTGCCAGTAGCCGACTAGTGGACAACGTCCTGACTTTC.

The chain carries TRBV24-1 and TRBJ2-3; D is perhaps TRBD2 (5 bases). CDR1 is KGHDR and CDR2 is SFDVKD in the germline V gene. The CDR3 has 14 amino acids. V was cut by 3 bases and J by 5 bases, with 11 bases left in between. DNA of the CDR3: TGTGCCACCAGTGATAGAGCGGATGGAGATACGCAGTATTTT. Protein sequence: CATSDRADGDTQYF.

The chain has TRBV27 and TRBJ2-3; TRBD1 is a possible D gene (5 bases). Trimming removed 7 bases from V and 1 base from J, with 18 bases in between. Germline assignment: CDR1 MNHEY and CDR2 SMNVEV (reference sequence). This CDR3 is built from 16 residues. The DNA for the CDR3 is TGTGCCAGCACCCTGACGGCGGTAGGGGGCACAGATACGCAGTATTTT. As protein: CASTLTAVGGTDTQYF.

CDR3 region: CASVQGAGGYTF. The CDR3 DNA reads as TGTGCCAGTGTCCAGGGGGCAGGTGGCTACACCTTC. This rearrangement joins TRBV7-2 to TRBJ1-2, with TRBD1 matching 8 bases. This CDR3 has 12 amino acids. Germline assignment: CDR1 SGHTA and CDR2 FQGNSA. The ends lost 9 bases at V and 7 bases at J; junction bases unmatched: 7.

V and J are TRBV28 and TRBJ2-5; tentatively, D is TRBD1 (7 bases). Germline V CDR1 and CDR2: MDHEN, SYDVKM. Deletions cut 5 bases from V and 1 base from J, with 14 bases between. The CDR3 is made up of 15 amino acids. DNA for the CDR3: TGTGCCAGCAGTGGCGCGGGACAGACCCAAGAGACCCAGTACTTC. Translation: CASSGAGQTQETQYF.

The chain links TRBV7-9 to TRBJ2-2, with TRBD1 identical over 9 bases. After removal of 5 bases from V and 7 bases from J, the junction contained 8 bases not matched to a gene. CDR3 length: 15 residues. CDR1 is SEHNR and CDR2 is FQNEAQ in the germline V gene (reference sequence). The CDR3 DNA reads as TGTGCCAGCAGCCTCCGGACAGGGGTAAACGGGGAGCTGTTTTTT. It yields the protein CASSLRTGVNGELFF.

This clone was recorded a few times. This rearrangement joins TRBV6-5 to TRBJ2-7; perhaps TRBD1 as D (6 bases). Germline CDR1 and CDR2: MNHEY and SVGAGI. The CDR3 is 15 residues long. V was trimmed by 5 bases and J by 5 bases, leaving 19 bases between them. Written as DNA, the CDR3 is TGTGCCAGCAGTCCCTCGCCCTTCGGACAGCACGAGCAGTACTTC. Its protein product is CASSPSPFGQHEQYF.

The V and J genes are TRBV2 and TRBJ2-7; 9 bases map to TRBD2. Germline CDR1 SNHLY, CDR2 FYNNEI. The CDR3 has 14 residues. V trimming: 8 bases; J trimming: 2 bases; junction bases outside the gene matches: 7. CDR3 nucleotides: TGTGCCAGCCGGGGGCTAGCGGGAACCTACGAGCAGTACTTC. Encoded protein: CASRGLAGTYEQYF.

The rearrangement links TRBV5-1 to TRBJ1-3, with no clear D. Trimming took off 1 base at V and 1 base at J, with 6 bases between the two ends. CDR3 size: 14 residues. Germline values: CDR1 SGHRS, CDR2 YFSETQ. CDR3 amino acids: CASSLSASGNTIYF. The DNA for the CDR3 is TGCGCCAGCAGCTTGTCAGCGTCTGGAAACACCATATATTTT.

The CDR3 DNA is TGTGCCAGCAGCTCTCGAGGGACAGGCCCCAACGAGCAGTACTTC. As protein: CASSSRGTGPNEQYF. The chain joins TRBV9 to TRBJ2-7; 8 bases line up with TRBD1. CDR3 length equals 15 residues. Germline V gene data show CDR1 as SGDLS and CDR2 as YYNGEE. The junction had 11 bases not matched to a gene; V was cut back by 4 bases and J by 5 bases.

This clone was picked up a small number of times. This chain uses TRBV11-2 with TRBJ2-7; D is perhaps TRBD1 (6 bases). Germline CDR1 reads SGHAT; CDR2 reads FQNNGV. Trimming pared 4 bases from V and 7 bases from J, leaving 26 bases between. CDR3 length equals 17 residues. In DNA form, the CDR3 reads TGTGCCAGCAGCTCCTCCTTTCCGGGACAAAAGGGCTGGGAGCAGTACTTC. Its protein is CASSSSFPGQKGWEQYF.

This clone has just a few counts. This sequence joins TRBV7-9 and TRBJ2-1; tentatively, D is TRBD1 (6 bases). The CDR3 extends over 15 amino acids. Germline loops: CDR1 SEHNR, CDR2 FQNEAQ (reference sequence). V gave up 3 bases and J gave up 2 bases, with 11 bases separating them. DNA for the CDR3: TGTGCCAGCAGCTTGAGACAGGCCACCTACAATGAGCAGTTCTTC. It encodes CASSLRQATYNEQFF.

This CDR3 is CASSDRTSSRDPQHF. The DNA for the CDR3 is TGTGCCAGCAGCGACAGGACATCCTCCCGGGATCCCCAGCATTTT. The chain uses TRBV7-2 and TRBJ1-5, with D maybe TRBD1 (6 bases). The V end was cut by 5 bases, the J end by 10 bases, with 21 bases between. The germline V gene encodes CDR1 SGHTA and CDR2 FQGNSA. The CDR3 runs 15 residues.

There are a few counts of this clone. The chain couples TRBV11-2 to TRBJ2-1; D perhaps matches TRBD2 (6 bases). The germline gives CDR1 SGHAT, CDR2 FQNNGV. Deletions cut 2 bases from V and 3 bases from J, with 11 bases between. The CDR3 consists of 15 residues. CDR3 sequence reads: CASSLSGANYNEQFF. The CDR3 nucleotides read TGTGCCAGCAGCTTATCGGGAGCTAACTACAATGAGCAGTTCTTC.

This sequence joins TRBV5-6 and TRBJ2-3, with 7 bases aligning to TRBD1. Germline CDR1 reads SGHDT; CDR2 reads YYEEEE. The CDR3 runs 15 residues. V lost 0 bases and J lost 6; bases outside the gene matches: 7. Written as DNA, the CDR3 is TGTGCCAGCAGCTTGGGGTTAGGGGGCTCGGATACGCAGTATTTT. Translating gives CASSLGLGGSDTQYF.

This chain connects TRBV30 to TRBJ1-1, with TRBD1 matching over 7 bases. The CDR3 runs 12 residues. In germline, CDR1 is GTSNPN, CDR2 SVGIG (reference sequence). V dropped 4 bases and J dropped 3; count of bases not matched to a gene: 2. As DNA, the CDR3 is TGTGCCTGGACAGGGGGGCACACTGAAGCTTTCTTT. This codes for CAWTGGHTEAFF.

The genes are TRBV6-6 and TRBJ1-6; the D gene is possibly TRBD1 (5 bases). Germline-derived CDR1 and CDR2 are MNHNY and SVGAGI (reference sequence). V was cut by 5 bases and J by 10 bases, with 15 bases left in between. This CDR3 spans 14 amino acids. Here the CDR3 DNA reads TGTGCCAGCAGTCCCGGACACCACCAATCACCCCTCCACTTT. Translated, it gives CASSPGHHQSPLHF.

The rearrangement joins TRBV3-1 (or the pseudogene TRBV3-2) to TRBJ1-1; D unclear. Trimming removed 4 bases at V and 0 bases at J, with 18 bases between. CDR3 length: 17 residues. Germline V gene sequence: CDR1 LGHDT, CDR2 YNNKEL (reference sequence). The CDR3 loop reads CASSRAPEPGMNTEAFF. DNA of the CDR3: TGTGCCAGCAGCCGAGCCCCGGAACCGGGGATGAACACTGAAGCTTTCTTT.

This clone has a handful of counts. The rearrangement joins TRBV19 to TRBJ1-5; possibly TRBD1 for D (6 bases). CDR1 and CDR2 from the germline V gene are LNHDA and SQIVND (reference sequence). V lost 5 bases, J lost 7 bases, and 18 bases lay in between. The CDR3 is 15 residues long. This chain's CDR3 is CASSPRAGAGQPQHF. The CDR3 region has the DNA TGTGCCAGTAGTCCTCGAGCAGGGGCAGGCCAGCCCCAGCATTTT. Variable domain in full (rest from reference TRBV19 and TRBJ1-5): DGGITQSPKYLFRKEGQNVTLSCEQNLNHDAMYWYRQDPGQGLRLIYYSQIVNDFQKGDIAEGYSVSREKKESFPLTVTSAQKNPTAFYLCASSPRAGAGQPQHFGDGTRLSIL.

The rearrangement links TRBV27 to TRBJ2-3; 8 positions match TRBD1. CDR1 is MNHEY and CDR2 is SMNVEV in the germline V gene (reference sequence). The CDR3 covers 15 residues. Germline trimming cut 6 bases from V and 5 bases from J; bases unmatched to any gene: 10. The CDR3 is CASSARDRPLDTQYF. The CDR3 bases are TGTGCCAGCAGCGCCCGGGACAGGCCCTTAGATACGCAGTATTTT.